The clone carrying this TCR beta chain was found many times. Its antigen is currently unknown. These data originate in a study of early T cells in non-severe SARS-CoV-2 infection. The wider study: Bulk RNA from unsorted whole blood was sequenced; chains were unpaired.

Study-level results: The study's VDJdb matching favored anti-spike CD8 responses and missed private and CD4 specificities.

Separate cDNA molecules each had unique molecular identifiers attached to them. TCRdb re-derived calls from the 5' RACE reads in MiXCR, one entry per CDR3 protein. This sample has 50,000 to 65,000 distinct CDR3 sequences, with 20% to 25% found just once. V was clipped by 2 bases and J by 6 bases, with 5 bases between them. The CDR3 runs 12 residues. Germline CDR1 SGDLS, CDR2 YYNGEE. The specimen comprised whole blood, sampled at baseline. The sequence was collected from an adult who was a healthcare worker with PCR-confirmed SARS-CoV-2 infection or an uninfected control (not recorded which). The chain couples TRBV9 to TRBJ2-2, with D unclear. CDR3 in amino acids: CASSVNSGELFF. DNA of the CDR3: TGTGCCAGCAGCGTTAACTCCGGGGAGCTGTTTTTT.